This T cell receptor (beta chain) derives from a study of molecular identifiers for immune sequencing clone quantification. The overall study: Four portions were sequenced after RNA from approximately 22,000 or 94,000 naive CD8 cells was split five ways in replicates.

Of note for this clonotype: This may come from a read error, since a much larger clone is one base off.

TCRdb reprocessed the PCR reads with MiXCR, giving one entry per CDR3 protein. Of hundreds of thousands of distinct CDR3 sequences listed, around 25% are singletons. Source material: naive CD8+ T cells from blood, with Jurkat cell RNA spiked in. Specified subset: FACS-sorted CD8+CD4-CCR7+CD45RA+ naive T cells. This TCR derives from a human donor in good health. Some libraries in this study had Jurkat cell RNA spiked in.

CDR3 loop: CSVVELGGGGTEQFF. For the CDR3, the DNA is TGCAGCGTTGTAGAGCTAGGAGGGGGCGGGACTGAGCAGTTCTTC. The chain carries TRBV29-1 and TRBJ2-1; possibly TRBD1 for D (7 bases). The ends were cut back, 4 bases at V and 9 bases at J, with 22 bases in the middle. This CDR3 comprises 15 residues. Germline-derived CDR1 and CDR2 are SQVTM and ANQGSEA.